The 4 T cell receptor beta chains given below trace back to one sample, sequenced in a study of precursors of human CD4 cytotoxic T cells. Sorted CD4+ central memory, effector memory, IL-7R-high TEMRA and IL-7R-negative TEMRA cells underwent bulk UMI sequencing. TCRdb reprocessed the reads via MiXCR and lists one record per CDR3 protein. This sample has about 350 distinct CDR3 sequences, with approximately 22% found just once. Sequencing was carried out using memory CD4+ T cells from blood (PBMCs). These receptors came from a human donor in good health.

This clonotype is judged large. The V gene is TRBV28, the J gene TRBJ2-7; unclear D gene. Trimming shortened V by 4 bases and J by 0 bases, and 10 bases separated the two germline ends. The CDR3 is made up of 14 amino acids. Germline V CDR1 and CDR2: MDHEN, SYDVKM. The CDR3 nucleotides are TGTGCCAGCAGTTCCTCGAGCCACTCCTACGAGCAGTACTTC. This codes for CASSSSSHSYEQYF.

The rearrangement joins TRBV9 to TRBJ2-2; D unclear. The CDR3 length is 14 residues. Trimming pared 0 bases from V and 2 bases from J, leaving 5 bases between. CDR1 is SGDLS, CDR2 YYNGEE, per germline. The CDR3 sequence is CASSVEGNTGELFF. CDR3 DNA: TGTGCCAGCAGCGTAGAGGGAAACACCGGGGAGCTGTTTTTT.

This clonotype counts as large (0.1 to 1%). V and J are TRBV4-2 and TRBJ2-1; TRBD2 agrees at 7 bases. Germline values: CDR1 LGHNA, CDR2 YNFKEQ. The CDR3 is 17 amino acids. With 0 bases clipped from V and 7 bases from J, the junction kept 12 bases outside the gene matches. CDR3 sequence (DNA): TGTGCCAGCAGCCAAGAATTGGGCCGAGGCGGGAGAAATGAGCAGTTCTTC. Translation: CASSQELGRGGRNEQFF.

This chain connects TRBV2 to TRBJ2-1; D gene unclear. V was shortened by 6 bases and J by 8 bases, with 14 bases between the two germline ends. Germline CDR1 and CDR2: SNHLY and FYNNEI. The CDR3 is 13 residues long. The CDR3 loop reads CASRAATTDEQFF. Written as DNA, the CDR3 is TGTGCCAGCAGGGCCGCCACTACAGATGAGCAGTTCTTC.